This T cell receptor beta chain was sequenced for a study of blood T cells in healthy people across ages. This clonotype was recorded many times. The antigen is not known. Germline assignment: CDR1 MNHEY and CDR2 SVGAGI. Trimming removed 6 bases from V and 2 bases from J, with 12 bases in between. CDR3 length equals 14 residues. A sample-barcoded 5' primer and a J-beta primer mix were used in a second PCR of roughly 7 to 11 cycles. Each CDR3 protein is one row after TCRdb ran MiXCR on the 5' RACE reads. Of 630,000 or so distinct CDR3 sequences in the sample, about 28% were seen once. Healthy Caucasian individuals from Russia aged 6 to 90 were enrolled as donors. Whole-study findings and limits: For the donors, CMV status was unknown and possibly confounded expanded clonotype changes. There were more naive CD4+ cells and higher diversity in long-lived donors than in aged donors.

The sequenced sample consisted of blood. The rearrangement uses TRBV6-5 and TRBJ2-3, with D perhaps assigned TRBD1 or TRBD2 (6 bases each). The TCR sequence derives from a woman at least 80 years old in good health. The CDR3 protein is CASRGGHNTDTQYF. The CDR3 region has the DNA TGTGCCAGCAGGGGGGGACACAACACAGATACGCAGTATTTT.